The sequence of this TCR beta chain was determined in a study of shared clonotypes between healthy human individuals. The material for each subset, its genomic DNA, was split evenly across several immunoSEQ plates. Method: immunoSEQ multiplex PCR; TCRdb's copy keeps in-frame clones and lacks some. The table lists about 2.2 million clones, 80% to 95% of them singletons. The CDR3 has 17 amino acids. CD45RO-negative CD8 cells positively selected for CCR7 made up the naive population, which excluded terminally differentiated effector memory CD45RA+ cells. The receptor's source is a man in his late teens or twenties in good health. Some clones in this sample may be carry-over from other donors' samples. This chain uses TRBV12-2 with TRBJ1-5. TRBV12-2 is annotated as a pseudogene. The sequenced sample was naive CD8+ T cells from PBMCs. The CDR3 spells CASRLKGRADCNQPQHF. DNA of the CDR3: TGTGCAAGTCGCTTAAAGGGCCGTGCTGACTGCAATCAGCCCCAGCATTTT.